A single sample gave rise to the 14 T cell receptor beta chains below, sequenced in a study of T-cell memory formation after mild COVID-19. TCRdb passed the 5' RACE reads through MiXCR, listing each CDR3 protein once. The sample lists roughly 200,000 distinct CDR3 sequences, around 17% occurring once. Sequences were obtained from PBMCs or a T cell subset sorted from them (not recorded which). These receptors came from an adult woman who had mild COVID-19 (a few samples of this study predate the infection). Cell type and time point are not known.

This clonotype was seen ten or more times. V and J are TRBV10-3 and TRBJ2-3; D is uncertain. There are 15 residues in the CDR3. The V gene's germline CDR1 is ENHRY and CDR2 SYGVKD. The germline V and J ends were trimmed by 3 bases and 0 bases, with 10 bases remaining between them. The DNA for the CDR3 is TGTGCCATCAGTGAATCCGGACCTAGCACAGATACGCAGTATTTT. It translates to CAISESGPSTDTQYF.

V usage is TRBV19 and J usage is TRBJ2-4; D might be TRBD1 or TRBD2, each matching 5 bases. V was trimmed by 6 bases and J by 6 bases, leaving 12 bases between them. The CDR3 is 13 residues long. The germline V gene encodes CDR1 LNHDA and CDR2 SQIVND (reference sequence). The CDR3 DNA reads TGTGCCAGTAGGCTTACGGGGCGAAACATTCAGTACTTC. Translating it yields CASRLTGRNIQYF.

This clonotype has more than one count but fewer than ten. The chain joins TRBV4-3 to TRBJ1-1; possible D gene TRBD1, 5 bases. Trimming removed 0 bases from V and 6 bases from J, with 17 bases in between. This CDR3 has 16 amino acids. The germline gives CDR1 LGHNA, CDR2 YSLEER. The CDR3 nucleotides are TGCGCCAGCAGCCAAGATAGGCCGGCCGTGGGGGCTGAAGCTTTCTTT. This codes for CASSQDRPAVGAEAFF.

This clonotype was seen a few times. This chain uses TRBV18 with TRBJ2-5; tentatively, D is TRBD2 (6 bases). The CDR3 extends over 15 amino acids. V dropped 6 bases and J dropped 1 base, with 15 bases sitting between them. Germline CDR1 and CDR2: KGHSH and LQKENI. CDR3 nucleotide sequence: TGTGCCAGCTCGCCCTGGGACTCTCTCCAAGAGACCCAGTACTTC. This codes for CASSPWDSLQETQYF.

This sequence joins TRBV12-3 or TRBV12-4 and TRBJ1-2, with D maybe TRBD1 (5 bases). Trimming cost V 6 bases and J 5 bases, with 16 bases left between them. There are 14 residues in the CDR3. The CDR3 loop is CASRETVSLYGYTF. CDR3 sequence (DNA): TGTGCCAGCAGAGAGACAGTATCGCTTTATGGCTACACCTTC.

This chain joins TRBV9 and TRBJ2-3; D is possibly TRBD1 or TRBD2 (5 bases each). The germline gives CDR1 SGDLS, CDR2 YYNGEE. Trimming left V 0 bases short and J 2 bases short, with 16 bases between. The CDR3 extends over 17 amino acids. CDR3 in DNA: TGTGCCAGCAGCGTAGAGGCGCAGGGAGTCCCCACAGATACGCAGTATTTT. This translates into CASSVEAQGVPTDTQYF.

This clonotype has ten or more counts. The rearrangement links TRBV4-2 to TRBJ1-5; 7 positions match TRBD1. Germline V lookup: CDR1 LGHNA, CDR2 YNFKEQ. V was pared by 4 bases and J by 3 bases, with 3 bases of the junction left unmatched. CDR3 length: 14 residues. CDR3 sequence (DNA): TGTGCCAGCAGCCGAGACAGGGTCAATCAGCCCCAGCATTTT. Protein sequence: CASSRDRVNQPQHF.

This clonotype showed up just a few times. V is TRBV7-6 and J is TRBJ2-3; D is perhaps TRBD1 (7 bases). Per germline, CDR1 SGHVS and CDR2 FNYEAQ. The CDR3 is 16 residues long. V lost 5 bases to trimming and J lost 0 bases, with 15 bases between them. The chain's CDR3 is CASSVTGAGSTDTQYF. The DNA for the CDR3 is TGTGCCAGCAGCGTAACAGGGGCGGGGAGCACAGATACGCAGTATTTT.

This chain links TRBV10-3 with TRBJ2-1; 8 bases are shared with TRBD2. CDR1 is ENHRY, CDR2 SYGVKD, per germline. The J segment lost 7 bases and the V segment lost 2 bases, leaving 7 bases of the junction unmatched. The CDR3 has 15 residues. The CDR3 protein is CAISELAERGNEQFF. CDR3 sequence (DNA): TGTGCCATCAGTGAGCTGGCTGAGCGGGGGAATGAGCAGTTCTTC.

There are many counts of this clonotype. DNA for the CDR3: TGTGCCAGCAGTAGCCGGGACCCCGCCTACAATGAGCAGTTCTTC. This encodes CASSSRDPAYNEQFF. This chain uses TRBV12-3 or TRBV12-4 with TRBJ2-1; D assignment may be TRBD1 or TRBD2 (5 bases each). The V end was cut by 5 bases, the J end by 2 bases, with 13 bases between. This CDR3 spans 15 amino acids.

In its sample, this clonotype was seen a few times. The CDR3 sequence is CAISESLASGTTGTQYF. CDR3 bases: TGTGCCATCAGTGAGTCCCTGGCGAGCGGGACCACGGGTACGCAGTATTTT. The rearrangement uses TRBV10-3 and TRBJ2-3, with 7 bases fitting TRBD2. Looked up from germline, CDR1 is ENHRY and CDR2 is SYGVKD. The trim removed 0 bases at V and 8 bases at J, leaving 14 bases unmatched. The CDR3 loop spans 17 amino acids.

This clonotype showed up many times. The chain carries TRBV27 and TRBJ2-7, with TRBD1 matching over 7 bases. CDR3 length: 13 amino acids. The trim removed 7 bases at V and 2 bases at J, leaving 5 bases unmatched. Germline loops: CDR1 MNHEY, CDR2 SMNVEV (reference sequence). CDR3 sequence (DNA): TGTGCCAGCAAAATGCAGGGGGCCTACGAGCAGTACTTC. This sequence encodes CASKMQGAYEQYF.

This chain connects TRBV15 to TRBJ2-7; perhaps TRBD1 as D (5 bases). This CDR3 has 15 residues. Deletions cut 0 bases from V and 1 base from J, with 10 bases between. Germline assignment: CDR1 LNHNV and CDR2 YYDKDF (reference sequence). In DNA, the CDR3 is TGTGCCACCAGCAGAGATCCTAAGGGGTCCTACGAGCAGTACTTC. Amino acid sequence: CATSRDPKGSYEQYF.

There are a few counts of this clonotype. This chain joins TRBV20-1 and TRBJ1-5; maybe TRBD1 (5 bases). The germline CDR1 and CDR2 sequences are DFQATT and SNEGSKA (reference sequence). V lost 0 bases and J lost 7, with 10 bases in between. The CDR3 length is 13 residues. CDR3 DNA sequence: TGCAGTGCTAGAGATCGCGGGGCACAGCCCCAGCATTTT. Its translation: CSARDRGAQPQHF.